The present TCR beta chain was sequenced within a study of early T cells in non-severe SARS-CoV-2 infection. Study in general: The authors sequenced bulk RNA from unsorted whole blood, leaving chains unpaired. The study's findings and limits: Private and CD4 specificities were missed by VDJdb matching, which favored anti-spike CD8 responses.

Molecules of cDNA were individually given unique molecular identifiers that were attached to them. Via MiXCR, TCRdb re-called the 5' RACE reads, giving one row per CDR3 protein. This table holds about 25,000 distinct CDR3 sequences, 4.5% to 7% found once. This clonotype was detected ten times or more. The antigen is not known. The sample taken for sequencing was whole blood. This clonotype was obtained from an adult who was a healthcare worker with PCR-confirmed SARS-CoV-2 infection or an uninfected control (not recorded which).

CDR3 nucleotide sequence: TGTGCCAGCTCACGCGGGGCTTGGGAAGGCTACACCTTC. Protein product: CASSRGAWEGYTF. V usage is TRBV18 and J usage is TRBJ1-2, with a possible D match to TRBD1 (5 bases). From germline, CDR1 is KGHSH and CDR2 LQKENI. The CDR3 is 13 residues long. V was shortened by 4 bases and J by 8 bases, with 14 bases between the two germline ends.